Given below is one T cell receptor (beta chain) in context. This entry comes from a study of blood T cell repertoires in COVID-19. Sequencing was performed with immunoSEQ multiplex PCR; in TCRdb, only in-frame clones are kept and a portion is missing. The profile shows 100,000 to 150,000 clones, more than 80% of them singletons. The germline V gene encodes CDR1 KGHSH and CDR2 LQKENI. J was trimmed by 3 bases and V by 5 bases; bases with no gene match: 4. The CDR3 sequence is 13 residues long. The source of this sequence is a man in his 70s with active or convalescent COVID-19. The specimen sequenced was peripheral blood. The chain joins TRBV18 to TRBJ2-7, with 7 bases aligning to TRBD2. CDR3 sequence (DNA): TGTGCCAGCTCATTGCGGGAGTTCTACGAGCAGTACTTC. As protein: CASSLREFYEQYF. Complete variable domain (other parts from reference TRBV18 and TRBJ2-7): NAGVMQNPRHLVRRRGQEARLRCSPMKGHSHVYWYRQLPEEGLKFMVYLQKENIIDESGMPKERFSAEFPKEGPSILRIQQVVRGDSAAYFCASSLREFYEQYFGPGTRLTVT.